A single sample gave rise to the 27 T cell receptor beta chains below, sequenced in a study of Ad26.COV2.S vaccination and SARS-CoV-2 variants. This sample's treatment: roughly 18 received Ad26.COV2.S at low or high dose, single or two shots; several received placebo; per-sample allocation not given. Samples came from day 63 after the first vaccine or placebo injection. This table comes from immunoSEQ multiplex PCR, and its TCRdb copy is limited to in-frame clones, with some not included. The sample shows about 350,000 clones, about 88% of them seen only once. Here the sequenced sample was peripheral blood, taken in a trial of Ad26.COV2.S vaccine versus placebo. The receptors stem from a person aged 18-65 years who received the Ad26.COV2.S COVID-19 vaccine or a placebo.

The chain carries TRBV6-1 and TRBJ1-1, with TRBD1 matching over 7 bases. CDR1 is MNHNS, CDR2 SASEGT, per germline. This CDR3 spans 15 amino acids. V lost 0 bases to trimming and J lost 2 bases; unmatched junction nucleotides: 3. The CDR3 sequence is CASSEADRLNTEAFF. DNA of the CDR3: TGTGCCAGCAGTGAAGCGGACAGGCTCAACACTGAAGCTTTCTTT.

The CDR3 region is CASSYGRGTYEQYF. In DNA, the CDR3 is TGTGCCAGCAGTTACGGGCGGGGGACCTACGAGCAGTACTTC. This chain joins TRBV6-5 and TRBJ2-7; 7 nucleotides agree with TRBD2. This CDR3 spans 14 amino acids. Germline V lookup: CDR1 MNHEY, CDR2 SVGAGI. Trimming took 2 bases from V and 2 from J; bases not matched to a gene: 3.

CDR3 protein: CAISGTGGSGANVLTF. The CDR3 DNA is TGTGCCATCAGTGGGACAGGGGGCTCTGGGGCCAACGTCCTGACTTTC. The chain recombines TRBV10-3 with TRBJ2-6; 10 nucleotides agree with TRBD1. V dropped 4 bases and J dropped 0; count of bases not matched to a gene: 0. CDR1 and CDR2 from the germline V gene are ENHRY and SYGVKD. CDR3 size: 16 residues.

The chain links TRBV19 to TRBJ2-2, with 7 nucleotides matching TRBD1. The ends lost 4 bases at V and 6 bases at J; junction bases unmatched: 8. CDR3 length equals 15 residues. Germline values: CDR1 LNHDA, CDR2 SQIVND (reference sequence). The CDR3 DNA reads TGTGCCAGTAGTAAGTCGACAGGGCGTGCCGGGGAGCTGTTTTTT. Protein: CASSKSTGRAGELFF.

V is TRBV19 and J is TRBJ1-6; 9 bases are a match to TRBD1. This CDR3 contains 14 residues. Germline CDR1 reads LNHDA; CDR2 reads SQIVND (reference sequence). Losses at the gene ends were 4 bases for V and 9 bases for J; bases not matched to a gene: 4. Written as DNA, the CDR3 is TGTGCCAGTAGTACCCGGACAGGGGTTTCACCCCTCCACTTT. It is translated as CASSTRTGVSPLHF.

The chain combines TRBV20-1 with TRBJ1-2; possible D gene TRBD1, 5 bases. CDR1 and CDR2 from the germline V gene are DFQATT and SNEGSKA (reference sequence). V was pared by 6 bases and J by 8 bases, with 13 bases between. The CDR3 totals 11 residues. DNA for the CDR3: TGCAGTGCCCGGGACGCTGGAGGCTACACCTTC. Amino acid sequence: CSARDAGGYTF.

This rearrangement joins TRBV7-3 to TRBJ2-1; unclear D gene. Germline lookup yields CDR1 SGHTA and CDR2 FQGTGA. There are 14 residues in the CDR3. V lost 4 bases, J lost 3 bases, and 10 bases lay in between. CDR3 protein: CASSSTPDYNEQFF. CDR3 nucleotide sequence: TGTGCCAGCAGCTCCACCCCGGACTACAATGAGCAGTTCTTC.

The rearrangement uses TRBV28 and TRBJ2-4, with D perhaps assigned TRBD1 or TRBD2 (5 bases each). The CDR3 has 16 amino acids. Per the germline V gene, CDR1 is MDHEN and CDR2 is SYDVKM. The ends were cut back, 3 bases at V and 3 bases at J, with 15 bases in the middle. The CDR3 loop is CASSFRSGTLKNIQYF. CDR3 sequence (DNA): TGTGCCAGCAGTTTTCGGTCCGGGACCCTCAAAAACATTCAGTACTTC.

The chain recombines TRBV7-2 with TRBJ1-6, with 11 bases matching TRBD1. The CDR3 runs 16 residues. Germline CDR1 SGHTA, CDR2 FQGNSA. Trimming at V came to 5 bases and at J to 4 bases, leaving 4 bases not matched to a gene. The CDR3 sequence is CASSPGQGVYNSPLHF. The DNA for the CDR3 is TGTGCCAGCAGCCCGGGACAGGGGGTTTATAATTCACCCCTCCACTTT. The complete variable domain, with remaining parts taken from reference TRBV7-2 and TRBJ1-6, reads GAGVSQSPSNKVTEKGKDVELRCDPISGHTALYWYRQSLGQGLEFLIYFQGNSAPDKSGLPSDRFSAERTGGSVSTLTIQRTQQEDSAVYLCASSPGQGVYNSPLHFGNGTRLTVT.

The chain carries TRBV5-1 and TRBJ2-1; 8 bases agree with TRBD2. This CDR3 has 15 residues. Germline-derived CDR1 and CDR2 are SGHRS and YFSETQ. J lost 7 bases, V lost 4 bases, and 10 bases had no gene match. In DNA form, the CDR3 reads TGCGCCAGCAGCCCCGCGGGGGGAGGGTGGAATGAGCAGTTCTTC. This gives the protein CASSPAGGGWNEQFF.

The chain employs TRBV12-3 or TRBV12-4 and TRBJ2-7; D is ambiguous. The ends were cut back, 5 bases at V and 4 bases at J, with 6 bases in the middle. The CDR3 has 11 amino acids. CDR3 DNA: TGTGCCAGCAGTGGAAAATACGAGCAGTACTTC. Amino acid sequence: CASSGKYEQYF.

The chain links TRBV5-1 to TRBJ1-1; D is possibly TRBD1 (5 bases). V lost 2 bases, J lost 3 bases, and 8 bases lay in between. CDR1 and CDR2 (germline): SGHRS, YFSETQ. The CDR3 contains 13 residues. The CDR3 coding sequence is TGCGCCAGCAGCTTCCAGGGTCACACTGAAGCTTTCTTT. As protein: CASSFQGHTEAFF.

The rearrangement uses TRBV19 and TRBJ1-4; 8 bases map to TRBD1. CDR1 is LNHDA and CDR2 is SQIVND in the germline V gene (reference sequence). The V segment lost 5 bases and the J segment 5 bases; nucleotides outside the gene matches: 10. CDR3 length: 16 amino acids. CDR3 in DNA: TGTGCCAGTAGTCCCCATTGGGACAGGAGAAATGAAAAACTGTTTTTT. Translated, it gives CASSPHWDRRNEKLFF. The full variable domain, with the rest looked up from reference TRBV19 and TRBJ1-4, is DGGITQSPKYLFRKEGQNVTLSCEQNLNHDAMYWYRQDPGQGLRLIYYSQIVNDFQKGDIAEGYSVSREKKESFPLTVTSAQKNPTAFYLCASSPHWDRRNEKLFFGSGTQLSVL.

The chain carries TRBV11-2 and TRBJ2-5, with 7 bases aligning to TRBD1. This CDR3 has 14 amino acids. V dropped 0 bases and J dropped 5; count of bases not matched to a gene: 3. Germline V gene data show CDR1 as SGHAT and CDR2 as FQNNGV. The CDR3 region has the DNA TGTGCCAGCAGCTTAGAGGGACAGAGGGAGACCCAGTACTTC. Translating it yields CASSLEGQRETQYF.

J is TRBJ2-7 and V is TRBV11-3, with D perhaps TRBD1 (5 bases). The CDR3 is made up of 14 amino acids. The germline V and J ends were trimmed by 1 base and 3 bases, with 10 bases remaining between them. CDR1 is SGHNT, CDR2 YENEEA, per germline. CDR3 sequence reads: CASSLVAGNYEQYF. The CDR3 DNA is TGTGCCAGCAGCTTAGTGGCAGGGAACTACGAGCAGTACTTC.

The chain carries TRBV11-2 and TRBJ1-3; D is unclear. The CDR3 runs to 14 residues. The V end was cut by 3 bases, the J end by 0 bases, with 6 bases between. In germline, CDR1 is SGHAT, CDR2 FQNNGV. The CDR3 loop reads CASSFSDSGNTIYF. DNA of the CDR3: TGTGCCAGCAGCTTTTCGGACTCTGGAAACACCATATATTTT.

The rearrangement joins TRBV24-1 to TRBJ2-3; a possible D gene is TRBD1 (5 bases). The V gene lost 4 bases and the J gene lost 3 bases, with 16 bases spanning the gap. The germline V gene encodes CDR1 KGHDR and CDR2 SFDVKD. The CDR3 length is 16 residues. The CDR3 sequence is CATSDQSGIGTDTQYF. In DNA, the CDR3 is TGTGCCACCAGTGACCAGTCAGGGATAGGTACAGATACGCAGTATTTT.

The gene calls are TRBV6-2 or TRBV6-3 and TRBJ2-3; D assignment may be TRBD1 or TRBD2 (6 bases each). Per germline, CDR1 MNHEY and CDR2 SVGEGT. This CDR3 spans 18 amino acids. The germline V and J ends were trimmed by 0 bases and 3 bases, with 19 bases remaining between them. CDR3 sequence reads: CASSYSTGRRRGTDTQYF. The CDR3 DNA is TGTGCCAGCAGTTACTCTACCGGACGCCGGAGGGGGACAGATACGCAGTATTTT.

The CDR3 reads CASSGTSGMFSYEQYF. The CDR3 nucleotides are TGTGCCAGCAGCGGGACTAGCGGGATGTTTTCCTACGAGCAGTACTTC. This chain joins TRBV3-1 (or the pseudogene TRBV3-2) and TRBJ2-7; 13 bases agree with TRBD2. The germline gives CDR1 LGHDT, CDR2 YNNKEL (reference sequence). Trimming removed 5 bases from V and 1 base from J; junction bases left unmatched: 5. CDR3 length: 16 amino acids.

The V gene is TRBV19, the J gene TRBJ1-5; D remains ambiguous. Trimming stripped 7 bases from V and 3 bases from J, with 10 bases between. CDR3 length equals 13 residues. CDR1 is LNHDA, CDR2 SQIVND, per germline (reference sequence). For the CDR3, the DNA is TGTGCCAGTAAGTGGAACGACAATCAGCCCCAGCATTTT. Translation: CASKWNDNQPQHF.

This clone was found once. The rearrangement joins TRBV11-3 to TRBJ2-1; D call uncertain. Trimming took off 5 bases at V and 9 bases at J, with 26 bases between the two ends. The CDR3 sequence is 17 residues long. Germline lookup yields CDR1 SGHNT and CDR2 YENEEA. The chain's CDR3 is CASSLHQVVGRQSEQFF. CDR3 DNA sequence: TGTGCCAGCAGCCTCCACCAAGTTGTAGGGCGACAAAGTGAGCAGTTCTTC.

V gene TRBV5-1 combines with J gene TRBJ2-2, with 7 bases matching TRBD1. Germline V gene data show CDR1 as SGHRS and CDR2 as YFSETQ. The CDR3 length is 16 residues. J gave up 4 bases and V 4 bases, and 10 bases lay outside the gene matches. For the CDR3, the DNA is TGCGCCAGCAGCGCAGAACAGGGGCTAGTCACCGGGGAGCTGTTTTTT. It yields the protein CASSAEQGLVTGELFF.

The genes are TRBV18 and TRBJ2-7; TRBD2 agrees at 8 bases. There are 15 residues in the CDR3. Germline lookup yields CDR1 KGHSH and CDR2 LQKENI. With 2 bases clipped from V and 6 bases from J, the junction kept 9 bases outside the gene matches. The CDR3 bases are TGTGCCAGCTCACCAACAGCGGGAGTTATGGGCGAGCAGTACTTC. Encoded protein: CASSPTAGVMGEQYF.

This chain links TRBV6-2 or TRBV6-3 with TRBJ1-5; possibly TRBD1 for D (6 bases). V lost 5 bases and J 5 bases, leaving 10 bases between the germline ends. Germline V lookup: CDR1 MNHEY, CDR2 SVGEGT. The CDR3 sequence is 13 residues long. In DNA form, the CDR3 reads TGTGCCAGCAGTGACGGGGGGCATCAGCCCCAGCATTTT. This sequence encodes CASSDGGHQPQHF.

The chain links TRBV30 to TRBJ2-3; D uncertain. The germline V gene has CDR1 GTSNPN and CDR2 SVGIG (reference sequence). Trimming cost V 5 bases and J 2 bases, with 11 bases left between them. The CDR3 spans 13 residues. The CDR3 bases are TGTGCCTGGGCAAGGGTTTACACAGATACGCAGTATTTT. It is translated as CAWARVYTDTQYF.

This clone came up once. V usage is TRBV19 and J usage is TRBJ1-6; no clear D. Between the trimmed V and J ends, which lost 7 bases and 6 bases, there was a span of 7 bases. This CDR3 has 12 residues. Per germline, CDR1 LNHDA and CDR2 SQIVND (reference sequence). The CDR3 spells CASNIGNSPLHF. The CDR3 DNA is TGTGCCAGTAATATCGGTAATTCACCCCTCCACTTT. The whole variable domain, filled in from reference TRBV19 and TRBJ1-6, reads DGGITQSPKYLFRKEGQNVTLSCEQNLNHDAMYWYRQDPGQGLRLIYYSQIVNDFQKGDIAEGYSVSREKKESFPLTVTSAQKNPTAFYLCASNIGNSPLHFGNGTRLTVT.

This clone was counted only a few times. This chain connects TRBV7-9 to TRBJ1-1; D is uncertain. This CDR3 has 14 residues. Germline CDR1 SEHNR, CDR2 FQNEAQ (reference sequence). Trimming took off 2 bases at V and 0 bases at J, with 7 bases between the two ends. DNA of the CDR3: TGTGCCAGCAGCTTAACCGTTATGAACACTGAAGCTTTCTTT. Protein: CASSLTVMNTEAFF.